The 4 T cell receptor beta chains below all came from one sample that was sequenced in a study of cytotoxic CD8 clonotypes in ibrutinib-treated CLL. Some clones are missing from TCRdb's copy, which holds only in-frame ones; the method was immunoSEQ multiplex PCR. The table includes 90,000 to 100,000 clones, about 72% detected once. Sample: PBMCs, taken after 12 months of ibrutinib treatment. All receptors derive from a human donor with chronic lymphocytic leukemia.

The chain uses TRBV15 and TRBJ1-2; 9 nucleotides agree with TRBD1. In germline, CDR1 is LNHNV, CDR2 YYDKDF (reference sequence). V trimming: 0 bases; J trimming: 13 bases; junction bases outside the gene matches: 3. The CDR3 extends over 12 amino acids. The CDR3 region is CATSRDGQGCTF. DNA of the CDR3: TGTGCCACCAGCAGAGACGGACAGGGGTGCACCTTC.

The CDR3 is CASRDPPYEQYF. In DNA, the CDR3 is TGTGCCAGCAGGGATCCCCCCTACGAGCAGTACTTC. The chain joins TRBV19 to TRBJ2-7; tentatively, D is TRBD1 (5 bases). V dropped 9 bases and J dropped 2 bases, with 11 bases sitting between them. From germline, CDR1 is LNHDA and CDR2 SQIVND (reference sequence). The CDR3 spans 12 residues.

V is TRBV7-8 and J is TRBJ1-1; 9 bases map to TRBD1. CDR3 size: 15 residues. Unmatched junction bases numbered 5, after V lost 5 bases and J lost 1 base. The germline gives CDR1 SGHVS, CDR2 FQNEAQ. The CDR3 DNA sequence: TGTGCCAGCAGCCTTCGGACAGGGGAGAACACTGAAGCTTTCTTT. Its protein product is CASSLRTGENTEAFF.

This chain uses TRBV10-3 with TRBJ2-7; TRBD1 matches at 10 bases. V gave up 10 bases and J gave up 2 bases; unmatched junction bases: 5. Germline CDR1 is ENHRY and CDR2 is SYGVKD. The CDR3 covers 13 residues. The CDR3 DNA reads TGTGCCACCCGGGACAGGGGTCCCTACGAGCAGTACTTC. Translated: CATRDRGPYEQYF.